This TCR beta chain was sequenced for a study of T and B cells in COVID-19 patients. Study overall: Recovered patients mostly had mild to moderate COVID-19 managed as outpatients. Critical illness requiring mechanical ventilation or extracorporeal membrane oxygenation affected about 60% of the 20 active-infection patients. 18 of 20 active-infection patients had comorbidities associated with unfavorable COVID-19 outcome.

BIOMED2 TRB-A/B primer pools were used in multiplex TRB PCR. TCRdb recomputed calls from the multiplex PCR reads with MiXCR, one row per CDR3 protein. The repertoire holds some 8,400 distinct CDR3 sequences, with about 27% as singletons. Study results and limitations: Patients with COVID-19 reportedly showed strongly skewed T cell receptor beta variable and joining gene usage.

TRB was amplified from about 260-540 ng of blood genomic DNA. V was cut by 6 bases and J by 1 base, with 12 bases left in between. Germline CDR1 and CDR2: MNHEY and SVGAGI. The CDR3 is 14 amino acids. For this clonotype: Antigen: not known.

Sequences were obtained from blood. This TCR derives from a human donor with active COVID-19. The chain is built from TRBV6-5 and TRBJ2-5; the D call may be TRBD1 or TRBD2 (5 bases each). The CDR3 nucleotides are TGTGCCAGCAGACCTACCGGGACCCAAGAGACCCAGTACTTC. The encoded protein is CASRPTGTQETQYF.